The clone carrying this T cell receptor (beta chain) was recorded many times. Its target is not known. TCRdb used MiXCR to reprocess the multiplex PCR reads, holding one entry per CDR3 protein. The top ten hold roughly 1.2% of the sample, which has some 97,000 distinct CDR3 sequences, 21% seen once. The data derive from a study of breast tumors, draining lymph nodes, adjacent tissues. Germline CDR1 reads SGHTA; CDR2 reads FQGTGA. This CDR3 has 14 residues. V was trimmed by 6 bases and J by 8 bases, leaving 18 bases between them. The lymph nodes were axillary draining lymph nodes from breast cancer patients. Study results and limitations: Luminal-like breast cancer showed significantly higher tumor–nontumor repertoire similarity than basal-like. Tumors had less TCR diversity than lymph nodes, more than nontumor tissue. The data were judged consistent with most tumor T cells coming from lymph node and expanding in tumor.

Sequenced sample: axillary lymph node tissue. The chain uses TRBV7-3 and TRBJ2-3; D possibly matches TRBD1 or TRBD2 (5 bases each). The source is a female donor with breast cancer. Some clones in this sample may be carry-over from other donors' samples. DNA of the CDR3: TGTGCCAGCAGTAAAACCGGGACCCCAGGTACGCAGTATTTT. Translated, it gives CASSKTGTPGTQYF. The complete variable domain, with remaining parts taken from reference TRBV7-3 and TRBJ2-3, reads GAGVSQTPSNKVTEKGKYVELRCDPISGHTALYWYRQSLGQGPEFLIYFQGTGAADDSGLPNDRFFAVRPEGSVSTLKIQRTERGDSAVYLCASSKTGTPGTQYFGPGTRLTVL.